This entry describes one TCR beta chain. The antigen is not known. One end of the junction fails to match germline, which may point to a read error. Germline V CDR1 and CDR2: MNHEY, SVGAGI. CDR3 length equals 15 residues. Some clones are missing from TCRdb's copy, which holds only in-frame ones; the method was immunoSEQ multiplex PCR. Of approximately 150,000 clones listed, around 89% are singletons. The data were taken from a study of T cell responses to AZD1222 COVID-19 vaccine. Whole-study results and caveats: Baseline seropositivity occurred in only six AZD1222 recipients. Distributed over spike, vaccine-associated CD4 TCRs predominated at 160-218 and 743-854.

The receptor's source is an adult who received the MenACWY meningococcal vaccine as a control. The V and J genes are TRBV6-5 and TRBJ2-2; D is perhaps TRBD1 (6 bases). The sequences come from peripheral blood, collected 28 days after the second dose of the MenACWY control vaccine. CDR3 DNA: TGTGCCAGCAGTTACAAGAGACAGGTGACCGTGGAGCTGTTTTTT. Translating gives CASSYKRQVTVELFF.